This T cell receptor beta chain is from a study of CD8+CD57+ T cells in acquired aplastic anemia. In the study overall: DNA per sorted CD4+ or CD8+ sample ranged roughly 0.19 to 30 ug, averaging around 3.2 ug. Mean read depth for CD4+ cells from healthy donors was 9.5 million to 13 million.

This CDR3 has 15 residues. The V end was cut by 6 bases, the J end by 0 bases, with 12 bases between. Germline V gene lookup returns CDR1 MNHEY and CDR2 SVGAGI. Genomic DNA constituted the template upon which TCR beta VDJ and CDR3 profiling was performed. TCRdb passed the reads through MiXCR, listing each CDR3 protein once. Among about 420,000 distinct CDR3 sequences, roughly 68% were seen once, and the ten largest hold more than 3.5%. This clonotype was observed many times. The chain combines TRBV6-5 with TRBJ1-3; D possibly corresponds to TRBD1 (6 bases). The receptor comes from a human donor in good health, serving as a control. Material: sorted CD4+, CD8+, or CD8+CD57+ T cells (not recorded which) from PBMCs. Written as DNA, the CDR3 is TGTGCCAGCAGGGGAGGGGGATTCTCTGGAAACACCATATATTTT. The encoded protein is CASRGGGFSGNTIYF.